This T cell receptor (beta chain) was recorded in a study of CDR3 diversity in severe acne. The CDR3 covers 15 residues. The V gene lost 1 base and the J gene lost 5 bases, with 12 bases spanning the gap. CDR1 and CDR2 (germline): SNHLY, FYNNEI. TCRdb reprocessed the PCR reads via MiXCR and lists one record per CDR3 protein. The profile shows more than 85,000 distinct CDR3 sequences, around 53% of them singletons. The gene calls are TRBV2 and TRBJ1-5; tentative D call: TRBD1 (5 bases). The specimen was blood. The origin of this receptor is a male donor with acne. The CDR3 reads CASSEVRGAYQPQHF. The CDR3, as DNA: TGTGCCAGCAGTGAAGTCCGAGGGGCCTATCAGCCCCAGCATTTT. The full variable domain, its missing parts supplied by reference TRBV2 and TRBJ1-5, is EPEVTQTPSHQVTQMGQEVILRCVPISNHLYFYWYRQILGQKVEFLVSFYNNEISEKSEIFDDQFSVERPDGSNFTLKIRSTKLEDSAMYFCASSEVRGAYQPQHFGDGTRLSIL.